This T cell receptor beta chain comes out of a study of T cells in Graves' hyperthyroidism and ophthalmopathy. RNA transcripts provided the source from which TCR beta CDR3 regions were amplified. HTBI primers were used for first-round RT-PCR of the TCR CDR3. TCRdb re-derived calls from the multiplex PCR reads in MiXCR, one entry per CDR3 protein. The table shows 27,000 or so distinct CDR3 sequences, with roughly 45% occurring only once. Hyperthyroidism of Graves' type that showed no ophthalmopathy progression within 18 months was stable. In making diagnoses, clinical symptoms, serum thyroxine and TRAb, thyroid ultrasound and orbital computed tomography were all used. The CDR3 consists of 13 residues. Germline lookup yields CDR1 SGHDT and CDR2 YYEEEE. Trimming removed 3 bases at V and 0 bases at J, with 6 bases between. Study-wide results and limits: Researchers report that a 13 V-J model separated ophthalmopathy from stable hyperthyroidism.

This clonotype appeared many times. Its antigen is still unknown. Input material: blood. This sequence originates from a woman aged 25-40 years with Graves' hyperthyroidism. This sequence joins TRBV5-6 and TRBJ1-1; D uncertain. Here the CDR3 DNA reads TGTGCCAGCAGCTACAGTCTGAACACTGAAGCTTTCTTT. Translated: CASSYSLNTEAFF.